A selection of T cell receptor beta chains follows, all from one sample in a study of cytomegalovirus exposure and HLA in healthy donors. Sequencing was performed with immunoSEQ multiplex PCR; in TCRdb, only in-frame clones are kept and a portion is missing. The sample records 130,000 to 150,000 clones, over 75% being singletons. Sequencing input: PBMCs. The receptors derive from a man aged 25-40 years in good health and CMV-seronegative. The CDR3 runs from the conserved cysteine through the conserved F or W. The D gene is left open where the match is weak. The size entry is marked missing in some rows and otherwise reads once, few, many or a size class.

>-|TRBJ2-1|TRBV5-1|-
TGCGCCAGCAGCTTGTTCGGGGAGCAGTTCTTC
CASSLFGEQFF
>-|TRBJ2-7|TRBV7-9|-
TGTGCCAGCAGCTTAGCGAGAGGGAATTGGGGCTCCTACGAGCAGTACTTC
CASSLARGNWGSYEQYF
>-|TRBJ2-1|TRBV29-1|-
TGCAGCGTTTCGGCGGGGCCCTACAATGAGCAGTTCTTC
CSVSAGPYNEQFF
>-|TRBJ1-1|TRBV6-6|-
TGTGCCAGCAGTCTTGAGAGACTAGACGCTTTCTTT
CASSLERLDAFF
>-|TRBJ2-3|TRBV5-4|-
TGTGCCAGCAGCTTTTTGCAGGGAACTAGCACAGATACGCAGTATTTT
CASSFLQGTSTDTQYF
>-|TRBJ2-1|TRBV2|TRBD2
TGTGCCAGCAGTGATGTGGGACTAGCGGGAGAGGAGCAGTTCTTC
CASSDVGLAGEEQFF
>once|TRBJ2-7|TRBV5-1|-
TGCGCCAGCAGCTTGGCGGCCAGGGGATACGAGCAGTACTTC
CASSLAARGYEQYF
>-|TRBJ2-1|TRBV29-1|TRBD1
TGCAGCGTTCAGGGACAGGGCCCCTCCTACAATGAGCAGTTCTTC
CSVQGQGPSYNEQFF
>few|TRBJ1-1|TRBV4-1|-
TGCGCCAGCAGCCAAGGTCATGGGCCGCAGAGCACTGAAGCTTTCTTT
CASSQGHGPQSTEAFF
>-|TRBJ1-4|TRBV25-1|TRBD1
TGTGCCAGCAGTGAATTTGCAGGGGGGAGTGAAAAACTGTTTTTT
CASSEFAGGSEKLFF
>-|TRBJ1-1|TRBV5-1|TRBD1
TGCGCCAGCAGCTTGGGGACAGGTGAAGCTTTCTTT
CASSLGTGEAFF
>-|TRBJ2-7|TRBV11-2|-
TGTGCCAGCAGCTTAGTTCCCTTAACCTACGAGCAGTACTTC
CASSLVPLTYEQYF
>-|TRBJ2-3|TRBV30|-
TGTGCCTGGAGTGTATTCGGACAGAACACAGATACGCAGTATTTT
CAWSVFGQNTDTQYF
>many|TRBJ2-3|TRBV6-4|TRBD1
TGTGCCAGCAGTGACGGGACAGACACAGATACGCAGTATTTT
CASSDGTDTDTQYF
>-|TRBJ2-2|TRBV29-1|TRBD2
TGCAGCGCCGGTCTTGTTAGCGGGGGGACCGGGGAGCTGTTTTTT
CSAGLVSGGTGELFF
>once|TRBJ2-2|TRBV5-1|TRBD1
TGCGCCAGCAGCTTGGGATGGACAGGGAACACCGGGGAGCTGTTTTTT
CASSLGWTGNTGELFF
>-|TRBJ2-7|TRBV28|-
TGTGCCAGCAGTTTGGCTACCGGGAGCGCCTACGAGCAGTACTTC
CASSLATGSAYEQYF
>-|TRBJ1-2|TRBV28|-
TGTGCCAGCAGTTGGGGCAGGACCTATGGCTACACCTTC
CASSWGRTYGYTF
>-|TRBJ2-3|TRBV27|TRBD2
TGTGCCAGCACCGCCTCGCGGAGCCGAGCGGGGGGGTACACAGATACGCAGTATTTT
CASTASRSRAGGYTDTQYF
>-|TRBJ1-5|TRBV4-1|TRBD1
TGCGCCAGCAGCCAAGAAAGGACAGGGGGGGGTCAGCCCCAGCATTTT
CASSQERTGGGQPQHF
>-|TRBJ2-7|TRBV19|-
TGTGCCAGTAGCCCAATTATCACAGGAACCTACGAGCAGTACTTC
CASSPIITGTYEQYF
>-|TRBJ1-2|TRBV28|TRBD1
TGTGCCAGCAACTCCCTAGGACAGGGGACTAATGGCTACACCTTC
CASNSLGQGTNGYTF
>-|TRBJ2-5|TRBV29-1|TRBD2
TGCAGCGTTGCCCTGACTAGCGGCCAAGAGACCCAGTACTTC
CSVALTSGQETQYF
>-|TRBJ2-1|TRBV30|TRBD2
TGTGCCTGCACCGGGACTAGCGGGAGGGCACGTGAGCAGTTCTTC
CACTGTSGRAREQFF
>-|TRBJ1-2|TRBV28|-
TGTGCCAGCAGAATGGAGTATGGCTACACCTTC
CASRMEYGYTF
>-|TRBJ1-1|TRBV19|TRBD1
TGTGCCAGTAGAGGGGACAGGGTGAACACTGAAGCTTTCTTT
CASRGDRVNTEAFF
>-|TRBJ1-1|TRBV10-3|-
TGTGCCATCAGTGAGTCAGGCGGGGGAGAAGCTTTCTTT
CAISESGGGEAFF
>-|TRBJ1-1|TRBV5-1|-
TGCGCCAGCAGCGCTCAGGGTGGCACTGAAGCTTTCTTT
CASSAQGGTEAFF
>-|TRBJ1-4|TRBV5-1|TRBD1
TGCGCCAGCAGCTTTGGACAGGGGACAACTAATGAAAAACTGTTTTTT
CASSFGQGTTNEKLFF
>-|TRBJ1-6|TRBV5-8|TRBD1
TGTGCCAGCAGCTTGGAGACAGGGAGACCCTATAATTCACCCCTCCACTTT
CASSLETGRPYNSPLHF
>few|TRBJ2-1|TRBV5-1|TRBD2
TGCGCCAGCAGCTTGACGGGAGGGCCGTCGAATGAGCAGTTCTTC
CASSLTGGPSNEQFF
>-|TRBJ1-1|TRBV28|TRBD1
TGTGCCAGCAGATCTGCGGGACAGGGTAGACCTGAAGCTTTCTTT
CASRSAGQGRPEAFF
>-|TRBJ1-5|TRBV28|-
TGTGCCAGCAGTTTTTCTCCGGGCAATCAGCCCCAGCATTTT
CASSFSPGNQPQHF
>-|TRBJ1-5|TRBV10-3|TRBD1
TGTGCCATCAGTGAGGGACAGGGAATCGGGCAGCCCCAGCATTTT
CAISEGQGIGQPQHF
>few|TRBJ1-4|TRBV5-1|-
TGCGCCAGCAGCCAGGGGCCCAACACAGGAGTTGAAAAACTGTTTTTT
CASSQGPNTGVEKLFF
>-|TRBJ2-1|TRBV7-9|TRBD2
TGTGCCAGCAGCTTAGCCTGGACTAGCGGGAACGATGAGCAGTTCTTC
CASSLAWTSGNDEQFF
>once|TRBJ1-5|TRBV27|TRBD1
TGTGCCAGCAGTTTATCAGGACAGGGTTTGCAGCCCCAGCATTTT
CASSLSGQGLQPQHF